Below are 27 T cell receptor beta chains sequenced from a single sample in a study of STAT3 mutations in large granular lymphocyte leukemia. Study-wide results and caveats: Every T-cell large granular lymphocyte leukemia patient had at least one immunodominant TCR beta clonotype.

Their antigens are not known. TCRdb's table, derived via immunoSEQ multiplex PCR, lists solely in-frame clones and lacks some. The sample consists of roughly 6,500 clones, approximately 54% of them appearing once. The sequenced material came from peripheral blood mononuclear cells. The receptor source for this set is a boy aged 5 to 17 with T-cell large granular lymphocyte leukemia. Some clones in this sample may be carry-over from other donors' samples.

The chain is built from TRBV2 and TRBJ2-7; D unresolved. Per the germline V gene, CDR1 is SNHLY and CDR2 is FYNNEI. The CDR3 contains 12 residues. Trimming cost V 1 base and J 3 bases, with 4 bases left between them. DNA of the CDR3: TGTGCCAGCAGTGAAGGGGGCTACGAGCAGTACTTC. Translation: CASSEGGYEQYF.

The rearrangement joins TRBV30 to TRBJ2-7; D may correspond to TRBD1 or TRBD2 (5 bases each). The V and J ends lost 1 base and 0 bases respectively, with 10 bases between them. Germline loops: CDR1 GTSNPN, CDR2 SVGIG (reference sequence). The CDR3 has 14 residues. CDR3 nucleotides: TGTGCCTGGAGTGCCGGGACGGGCTCCTACGAGCAGTACTTC. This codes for CAWSAGTGSYEQYF.

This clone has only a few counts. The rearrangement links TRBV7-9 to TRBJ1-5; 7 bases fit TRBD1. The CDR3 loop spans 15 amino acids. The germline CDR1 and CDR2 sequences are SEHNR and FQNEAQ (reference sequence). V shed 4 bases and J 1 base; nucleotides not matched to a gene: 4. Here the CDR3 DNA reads TGTGCCAGCAGCTCCGACAGGGACAGCAATCAGCCCCAGCATTTT. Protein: CASSSDRDSNQPQHF.

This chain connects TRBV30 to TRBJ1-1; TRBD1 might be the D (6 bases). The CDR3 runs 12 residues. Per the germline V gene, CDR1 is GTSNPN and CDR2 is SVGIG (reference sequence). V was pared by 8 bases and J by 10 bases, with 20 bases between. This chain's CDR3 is CAGEWGALGAFF. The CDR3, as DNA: TGTGCCGGAGAGTGGGGGGCATTAGGAGCTTTCTTT.

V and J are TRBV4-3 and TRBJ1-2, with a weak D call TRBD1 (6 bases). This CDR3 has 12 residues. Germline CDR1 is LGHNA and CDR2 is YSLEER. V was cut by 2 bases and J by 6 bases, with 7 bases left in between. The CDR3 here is CASSQNRDGYTF. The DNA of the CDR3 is TGCGCCAGCAGCCAAAACAGGGATGGCTACACCTTC.

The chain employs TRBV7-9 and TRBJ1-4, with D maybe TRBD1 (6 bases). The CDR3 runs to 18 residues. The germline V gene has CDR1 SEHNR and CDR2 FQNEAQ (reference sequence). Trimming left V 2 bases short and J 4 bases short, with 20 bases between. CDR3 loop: CASSLTPIGDTLNEKLFF. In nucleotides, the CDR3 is TGTGCCAGCAGCTTAACCCCAATCGGGGACACCCTTAATGAAAAACTGTTTTTT.

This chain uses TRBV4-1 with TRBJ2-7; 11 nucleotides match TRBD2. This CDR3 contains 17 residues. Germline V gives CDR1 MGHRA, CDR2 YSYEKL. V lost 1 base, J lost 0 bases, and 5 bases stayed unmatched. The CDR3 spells CASSQVTSGASSYEQYF. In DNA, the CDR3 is TGCGCCAGCAGCCAAGTGACTAGCGGGGCGAGCTCCTACGAGCAGTACTTC.

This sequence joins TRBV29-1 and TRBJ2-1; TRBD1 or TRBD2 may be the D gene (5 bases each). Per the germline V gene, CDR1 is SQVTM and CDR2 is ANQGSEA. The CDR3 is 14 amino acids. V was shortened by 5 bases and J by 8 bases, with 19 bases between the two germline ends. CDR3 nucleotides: TGCAGCGTTCAGAGGGCCTCGAGGGGCTATGAGCAGTTCTTC. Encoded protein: CSVQRASRGYEQFF.

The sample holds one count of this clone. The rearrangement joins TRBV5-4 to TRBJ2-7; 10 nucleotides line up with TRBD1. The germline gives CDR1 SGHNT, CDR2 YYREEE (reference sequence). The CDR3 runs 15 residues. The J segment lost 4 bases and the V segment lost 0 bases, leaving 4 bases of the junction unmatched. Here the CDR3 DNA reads TGTGCCAGCAGCTTGGCCGGGACAGGGGATTACGAGCAGTACTTC. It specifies CASSLAGTGDYEQYF.

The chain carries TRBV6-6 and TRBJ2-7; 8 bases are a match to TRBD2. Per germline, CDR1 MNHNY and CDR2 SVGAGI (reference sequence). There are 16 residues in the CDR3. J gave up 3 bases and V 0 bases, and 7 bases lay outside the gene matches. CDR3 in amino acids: CASSYSPTSGGYEQYF. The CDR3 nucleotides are TGTGCCAGCAGTTACTCTCCAACGAGCGGGGGCTACGAGCAGTACTTC.

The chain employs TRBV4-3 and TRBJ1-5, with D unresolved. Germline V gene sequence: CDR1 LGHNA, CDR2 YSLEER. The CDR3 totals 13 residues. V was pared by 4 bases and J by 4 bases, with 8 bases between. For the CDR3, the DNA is TGCGCCAGCAGCCGGAGCCTGAATCAGCCCCAGCATTTT. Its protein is CASSRSLNQPQHF.

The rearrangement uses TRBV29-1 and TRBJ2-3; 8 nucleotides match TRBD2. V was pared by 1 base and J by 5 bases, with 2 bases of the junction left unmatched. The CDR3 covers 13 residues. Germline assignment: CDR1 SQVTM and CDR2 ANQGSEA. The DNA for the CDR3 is TGCAGCGTTGAAGCCCTAGCGGGAGATACGCAGTATTTT. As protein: CSVEALAGDTQYF.

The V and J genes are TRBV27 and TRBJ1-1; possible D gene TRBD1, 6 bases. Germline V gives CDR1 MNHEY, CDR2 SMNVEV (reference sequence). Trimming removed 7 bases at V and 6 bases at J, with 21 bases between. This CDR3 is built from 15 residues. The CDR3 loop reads CASKPPGRQVAEAFF. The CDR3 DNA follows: TGTGCCAGCAAGCCCCCGGGAAGACAGGTCGCTGAAGCTTTCTTT.

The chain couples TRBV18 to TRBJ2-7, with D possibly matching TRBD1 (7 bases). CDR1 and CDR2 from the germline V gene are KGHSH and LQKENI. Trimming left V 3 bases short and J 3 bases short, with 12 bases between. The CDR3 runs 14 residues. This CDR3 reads CASSPHRGLYEQYF. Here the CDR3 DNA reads TGTGCCAGCTCACCTCACAGGGGACTCTACGAGCAGTACTTC. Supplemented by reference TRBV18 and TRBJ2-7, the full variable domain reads NAGVMQNPRHLVRRRGQEARLRCSPMKGHSHVYWYRQLPEEGLKFMVYLQKENIIDESGMPKERFSAEFPKEGPSILRIQQVVRGDSAAYFCASSPHRGLYEQYFGPGTRLTVT.

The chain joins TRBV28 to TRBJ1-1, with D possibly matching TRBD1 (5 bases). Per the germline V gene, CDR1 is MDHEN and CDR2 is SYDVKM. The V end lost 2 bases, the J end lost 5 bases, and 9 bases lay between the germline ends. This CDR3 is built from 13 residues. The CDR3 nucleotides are TGTGCCAGCAGTTTAGATGGGGGAACTGAAGCTTTCTTT. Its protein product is CASSLDGGTEAFF.

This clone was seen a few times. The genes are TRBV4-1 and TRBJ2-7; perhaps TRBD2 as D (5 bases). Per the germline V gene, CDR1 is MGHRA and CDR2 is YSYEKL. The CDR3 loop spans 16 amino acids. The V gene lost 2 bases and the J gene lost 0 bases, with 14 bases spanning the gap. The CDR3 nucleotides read TGCGCCAGCAGCCAAACGAGAGCGGTCTCCTCCTACGAGCAGTACTTC. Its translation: CASSQTRAVSSYEQYF.

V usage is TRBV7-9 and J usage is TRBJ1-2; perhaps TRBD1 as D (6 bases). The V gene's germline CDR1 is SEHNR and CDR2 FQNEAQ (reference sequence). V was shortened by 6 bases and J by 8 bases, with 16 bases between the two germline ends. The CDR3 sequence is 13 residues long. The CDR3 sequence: CASSLHEGGGYTF. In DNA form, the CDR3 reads TGTGCCAGCAGTCTACATGAGGGGGGAGGCTACACCTTC.

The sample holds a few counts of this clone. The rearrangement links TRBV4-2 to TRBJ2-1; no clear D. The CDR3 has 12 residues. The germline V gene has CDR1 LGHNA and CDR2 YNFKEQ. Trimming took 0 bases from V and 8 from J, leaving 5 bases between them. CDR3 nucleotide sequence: TGTGCCAGCAGCCAAGAATTGGATGAGCAGTTCTTC. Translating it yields CASSQELDEQFF.

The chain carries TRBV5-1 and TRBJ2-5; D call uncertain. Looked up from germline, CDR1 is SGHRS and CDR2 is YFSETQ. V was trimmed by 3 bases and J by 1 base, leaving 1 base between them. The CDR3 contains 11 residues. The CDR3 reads CASSSQETQYF. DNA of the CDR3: TGCGCCAGCAGCTCCCAAGAGACCCAGTACTTC.

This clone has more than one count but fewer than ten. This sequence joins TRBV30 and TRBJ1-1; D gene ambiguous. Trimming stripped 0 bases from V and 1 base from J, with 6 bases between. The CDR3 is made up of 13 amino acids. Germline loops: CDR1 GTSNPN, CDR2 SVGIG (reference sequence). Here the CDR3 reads CAWSVDQNTEAFF. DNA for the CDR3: TGTGCCTGGAGTGTCGACCAGAACACTGAAGCTTTCTTT.

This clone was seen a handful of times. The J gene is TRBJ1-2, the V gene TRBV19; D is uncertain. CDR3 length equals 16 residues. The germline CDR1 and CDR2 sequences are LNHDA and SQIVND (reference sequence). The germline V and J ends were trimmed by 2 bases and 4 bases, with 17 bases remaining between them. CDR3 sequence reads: CASSIPLLGRSYGYTF. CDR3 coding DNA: TGTGCCAGTAGTATACCCCTCCTAGGGAGGAGCTATGGCTACACCTTC.

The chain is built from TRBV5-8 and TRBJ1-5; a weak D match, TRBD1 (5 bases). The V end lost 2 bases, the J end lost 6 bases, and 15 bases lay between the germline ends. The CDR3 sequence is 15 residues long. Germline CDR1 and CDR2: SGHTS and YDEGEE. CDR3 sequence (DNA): TGTGCCAGCAGCTTTCGGTCCGGGGGGGTTCAGCCCCAGCATTTT. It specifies CASSFRSGGVQPQHF.

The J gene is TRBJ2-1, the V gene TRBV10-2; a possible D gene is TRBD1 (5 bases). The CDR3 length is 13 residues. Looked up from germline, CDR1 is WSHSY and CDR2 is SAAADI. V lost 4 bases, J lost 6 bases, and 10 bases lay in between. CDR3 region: CASSGGPVNEQFF. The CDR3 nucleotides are TGCGCCAGCAGTGGGGGCCCGGTCAATGAGCAGTTCTTC.

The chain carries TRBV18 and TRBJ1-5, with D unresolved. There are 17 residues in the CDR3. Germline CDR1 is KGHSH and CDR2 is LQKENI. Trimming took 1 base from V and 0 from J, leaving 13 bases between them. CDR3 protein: CASSPQSTFYSNQPQHF. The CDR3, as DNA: TGTGCCAGCTCACCACAGTCGACTTTTTATAGCAATCAGCCCCAGCATTTT.

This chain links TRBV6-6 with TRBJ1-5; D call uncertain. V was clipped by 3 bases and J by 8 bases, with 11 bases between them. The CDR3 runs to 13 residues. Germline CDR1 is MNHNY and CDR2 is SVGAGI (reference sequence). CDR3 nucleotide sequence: TGTGCCAGCAGTTATGGTCGGAGGGAGCCCCAGCATTTT. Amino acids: CASSYGRREPQHF.

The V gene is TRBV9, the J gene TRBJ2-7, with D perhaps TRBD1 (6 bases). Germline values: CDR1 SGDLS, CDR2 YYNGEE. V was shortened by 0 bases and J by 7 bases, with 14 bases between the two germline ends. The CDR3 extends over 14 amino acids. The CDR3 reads CASSVDQGPGEQYF. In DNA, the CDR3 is TGTGCCAGCAGCGTAGATCAGGGGCCGGGGGAGCAGTACTTC. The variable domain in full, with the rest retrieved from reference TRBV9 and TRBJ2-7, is DSGVTQTPKHLITATGQRVTLRCSPRSGDLSVYWYQQSLDQGLQFLIQYYNGEERAKGNILERFSAQQFPDLHSELNLSSLELGDSALYFCASSVDQGPGEQYFGPGTRLTVT.

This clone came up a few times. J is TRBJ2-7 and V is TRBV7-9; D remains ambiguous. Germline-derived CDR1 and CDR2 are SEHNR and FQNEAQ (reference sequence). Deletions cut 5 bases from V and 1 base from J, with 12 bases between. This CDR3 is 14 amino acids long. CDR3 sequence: CASSPPLGSYEQYF. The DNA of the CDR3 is TGTGCCAGCAGCCCCCCCTTGGGTTCCTACGAGCAGTACTTC.